One and the same sample provided the 19 T cell receptor beta chains below, sequenced in a study of shared clonotypes between healthy human individuals. TCRdb keeps only in-frame clones here, not all; method: immunoSEQ multiplex PCR. The table records about 2.3 million clones, just under 95% of them present only once. Specimen: naive CD4+ T cells from PBMCs. Subset of the sample: CD45RA+ positively selected. The receptors derive from a man aged 18 to 35 in good health. Some clones in this sample may be carry-over from other donors' samples.

V usage is TRBV7-9 and J usage is TRBJ2-7, with D possibly being TRBD2 (6 bases). The CDR3 length is 16 residues. Germline CDR1 SEHNR, CDR2 FQNEAQ (reference sequence). Between the trimmed V and J ends, which lost 4 bases and 7 bases, there was a span of 23 bases. This CDR3 reads CASSSASDFRGSEQYF. CDR3 DNA sequence: TGTGCCAGCAGCTCGGCCAGCGACTTTCGGGGGAGTGAGCAGTACTTC. Full variable domain (missing parts from reference TRBV7-9 and TRBJ2-7): DTGVSQNPRHKITKRGQNVTFRCDPISEHNRLYWYRQTLGQGPEFLTYFQNEAQLEKSRLLSDRFSAERPKGSFSTLEIQRTEQGDSAMYLCASSSASDFRGSEQYFGPGTRLTVT.

V and J are TRBV6-4 and TRBJ2-2; the D gene is possibly TRBD2 (6 bases). This CDR3 has 17 residues. V lost 0 bases, J lost 7 bases, and 18 bases lay in between. CDR1 is MRHNA, CDR2 SNTAGT, per germline. The CDR3 loop reads CASSDSGAPGGLGELFF. CDR3 nucleotides: TGTGCCAGCAGTGACTCAGGCGCCCCCGGGGGTCTCGGGGAGCTGTTTTTT.

The rearrangement uses TRBV5-6 and TRBJ1-2; 7 bases are a match to TRBD1. V trimming: 0 bases; J trimming: 2 bases; junction bases outside the gene matches: 1. This CDR3 comprises 14 residues. Germline CDR1 SGHDT, CDR2 YYEEEE. The DNA for the CDR3 is TGTGCCAGCAGCTTGGACAGGGGAAACTATGGCTACACCTTC. As protein: CASSLDRGNYGYTF.

CDR3 region: CASSPETGENTEAFF. The CDR3 nucleotides are TGCGCCAGCTCCCCCGAGACAGGCGAGAACACTGAAGCTTTCTTT. V usage is TRBV5-1 and J usage is TRBJ1-1, with D perhaps TRBD1 (6 bases). Germline values: CDR1 SGHRS, CDR2 YFSETQ. Trimming shortened V by 7 bases and J by 1 base, and 17 bases separated the two germline ends. The CDR3 has 15 residues.

The chain employs TRBV28 and TRBJ2-7; 12 positions match TRBD2. The CDR3 totals 18 residues. CDR1 and CDR2 (germline): MDHEN, SYDVKM. V trimming: 2 bases; J trimming: 0 bases; junction bases outside the gene matches: 8. DNA for the CDR3: TGTGCCAGCAGTTTACAGCGACTAGCGGGGGCTCCCTCCTACGAGCAGTACTTC. It yields the protein CASSLQRLAGAPSYEQYF.

The CDR3 loop is CASSDRLGELFF. CDR3 nucleotide sequence: TGTGCCAGCAGTGATAGACTAGGGGAGCTGTTTTTT. The V gene is TRBV6-4, the J gene TRBJ2-2; D perhaps matches TRBD2 (5 bases). The CDR3 has 12 amino acids. The germline V gene has CDR1 MRHNA and CDR2 SNTAGT. The V end lost 3 bases, the J end lost 8 bases, and 7 bases lay between the germline ends.

V gene TRBV7-6 combines with J gene TRBJ1-2, with D possibly being TRBD1 (5 bases). The CDR3 sequence is 14 residues long. Trimming took off 5 bases at V and 3 bases at J, with 13 bases between the two ends. CDR1 SGHVS and CDR2 FNYEAQ come from the germline V gene. The CDR3 DNA sequence: TGTGCCAGCAGCCCGGGAGGGGAGGACTATGGCTACACCTTC. This translates into CASSPGGEDYGYTF.

V and J are TRBV5-1 and TRBJ1-2; possibly TRBD1 for D (6 bases). Germline CDR1 reads SGHRS; CDR2 reads YFSETQ. The CDR3 totals 15 residues. Deletions cut 0 bases from V and 6 bases from J, with 15 bases between. The CDR3 here is CASSLVAGEWNGYTF. CDR3 DNA: TGCGCCAGCAGCTTGGTGGCAGGGGAGTGGAATGGCTACACCTTC.

The V and J genes are TRBV7-8 and TRBJ1-3, with D unresolved. V lost 5 bases and J 0 bases, leaving 17 bases between the germline ends. Germline CDR1 reads SGHVS; CDR2 reads FQNEAQ. This CDR3 is 17 amino acids long. The CDR3 region has the DNA TGTGCCAGCAGCCCCCGGCGGGTCTCAAGCTCTGGAAACACCATATATTTT. Translated: CASSPRRVSSSGNTIYF.

In this sample, this clone turned up a few times. The chain links TRBV5-1 to TRBJ1-1; possible D gene TRBD1, 5 bases. Trimming stripped 4 bases from V and 1 base from J, with 11 bases between. This CDR3 is built from 14 residues. Germline-derived CDR1 and CDR2 are SGHRS and YFSETQ. The CDR3 reads CASSPSGPNTEAFF. The CDR3 DNA reads as TGCGCCAGCAGCCCGTCAGGGCCGAACACTGAAGCTTTCTTT.

Here the CDR3 DNA reads TGTGCCAGCAGCTTGTACCCCGCAAGGAGCGGGGCCAACGTCCTGACTTTC. It encodes CASSLYPARSGANVLTF. The genes are TRBV5-4 and TRBJ2-6; D remains ambiguous. V lost 1 base and J 4 bases, leaving 15 bases between the germline ends. The germline V gene encodes CDR1 SGHNT and CDR2 YYREEE (reference sequence). This CDR3 is 17 amino acids long.

This sequence joins TRBV19 and TRBJ2-3; a possible D gene is TRBD1 (5 bases). V lost 3 bases and J 0 bases, leaving 19 bases between the germline ends. CDR3 length: 18 residues. Germline V CDR1 and CDR2: LNHDA, SQIVND (reference sequence). DNA for the CDR3: TGTGCCAGTAGTATGGGGCGACCCAAGCGTTACAGCACAGATACGCAGTATTTT. Amino acid sequence: CASSMGRPKRYSTDTQYF.

The chain joins TRBV6-6 to TRBJ2-1; D gene unclear. From germline, CDR1 is MNHNY and CDR2 SVGAGI (reference sequence). The CDR3 consists of 12 residues. V lost 11 bases to trimming and J lost 0 bases, with 8 bases between them. As DNA, the CDR3 is TGTGCCGGTGGAAGCTCCTACAATGAGCAGTTCTTC. It codes for CAGGSSYNEQFF.

The chain joins TRBV15 to TRBJ2-7; 8 bases agree with TRBD2. The CDR3 is 14 residues long. CDR1 is LNHNV, CDR2 YYDKDF, per germline (reference sequence). With 5 bases clipped from V and 6 bases from J, the junction kept 9 bases outside the gene matches. CDR3 coding DNA: TGTGCCACCAGCCTGGGACTAGGGAGTCTCGAGCAGTACTTC. Encoded protein: CATSLGLGSLEQYF.

The chain combines TRBV5-1 with TRBJ2-4; D is unresolved. Between the trimmed V and J ends, which lost 0 bases and 8 bases, there was a span of 9 bases. CDR1 is SGHRS, CDR2 YFSETQ, per germline. CDR3 length: 13 amino acids. The CDR3 spells CASSLGGTDIQYF. CDR3 coding DNA: TGCGCCAGCAGCTTGGGGGGAACGGACATTCAGTACTTC.

The V and J genes are TRBV15 and TRBJ2-5, with D perhaps matching TRBD2 (6 bases). Germline assignment: CDR1 LNHNV and CDR2 YYDKDF (reference sequence). Trimming took 3 bases from V and 3 from J, leaving 14 bases between them. CDR3 length equals 15 residues. CDR3 protein: CATSSRVPGEETQYF. In DNA form, the CDR3 reads TGTGCCACCAGCAGCAGAGTACCGGGGGAAGAGACCCAGTACTTC.

The chain carries TRBV28 and TRBJ2-5; no clear D gene. The germline CDR1 and CDR2 sequences are MDHEN and SYDVKM. V was trimmed by 11 bases and J by 4 bases, leaving 14 bases between them. The length of the CDR3 is 12 residues. CDR3 DNA: TGTGCCCGGACGGACCTAGGAGAGACCCAGTACTTC. The encoded protein is CARTDLGETQYF.

The rearrangement links TRBV19 to TRBJ2-1; 7 bases agree with TRBD2. V gave up 3 bases and J gave up 2 bases; unmatched junction bases: 4. Looked up from germline, CDR1 is LNHDA and CDR2 is SQIVND (reference sequence). The CDR3 is made up of 15 amino acids. The CDR3 spells CASSMGLAAYNEQFF. The CDR3 bases are TGTGCCAGTAGTATGGGCCTAGCGGCCTACAATGAGCAGTTCTTC. Supplemented by reference TRBV19 and TRBJ2-1, the full variable domain reads DGGITQSPKYLFRKEGQNVTLSCEQNLNHDAMYWYRQDPGQGLRLIYYSQIVNDFQKGDIAEGYSVSREKKESFPLTVTSAQKNPTAFYLCASSMGLAAYNEQFFGPGTRLTVL.

CDR3 coding DNA: TGTGCCAGCAGTTTAGCTCTGGGACAGCCTAACTATGGCTACACCTTC. This translates into CASSLALGQPNYGYTF. The chain links TRBV28 to TRBJ1-2; 7 nucleotides line up with TRBD1. The CDR3 consists of 16 residues. Looked up from germline, CDR1 is MDHEN and CDR2 is SYDVKM. V was clipped by 2 bases and J by 0 bases; unmatched bases: 6.